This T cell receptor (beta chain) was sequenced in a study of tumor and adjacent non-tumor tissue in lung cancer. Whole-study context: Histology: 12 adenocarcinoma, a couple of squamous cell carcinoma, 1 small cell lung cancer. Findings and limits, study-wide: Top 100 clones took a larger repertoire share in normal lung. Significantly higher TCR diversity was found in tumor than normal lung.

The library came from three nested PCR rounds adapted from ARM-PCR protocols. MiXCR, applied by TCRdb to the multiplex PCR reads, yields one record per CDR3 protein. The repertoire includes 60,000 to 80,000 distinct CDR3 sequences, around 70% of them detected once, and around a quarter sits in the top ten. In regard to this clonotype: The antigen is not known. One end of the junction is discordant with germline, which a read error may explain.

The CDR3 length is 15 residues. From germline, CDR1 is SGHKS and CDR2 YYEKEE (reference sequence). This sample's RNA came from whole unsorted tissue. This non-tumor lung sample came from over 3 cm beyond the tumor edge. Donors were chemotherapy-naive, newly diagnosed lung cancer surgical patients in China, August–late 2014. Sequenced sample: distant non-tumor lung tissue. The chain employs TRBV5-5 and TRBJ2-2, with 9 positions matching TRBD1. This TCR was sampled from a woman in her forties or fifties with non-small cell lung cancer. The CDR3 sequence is CASSKQGANTEEPFF. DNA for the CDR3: TGTGCAAGCAGCAAACAGGGGGCCAACACCGAGGAGCCGTTTTTT.